This T cell receptor beta chain was retrieved from a study of cytomegalovirus exposure and HLA in healthy donors. Study-level information: The same platform used for the 666 first-cohort repertoires was also used for the approximately 120 validation repertoires, as a later analysis reported. General study points: Accounts indicate the classifier identified cytomegalovirus status with strong specificity and sensitivity. Researchers catalogued about 150 TCR beta chains as cytomegalovirus-associated.

Only in-frame clones appear in the TCRdb table, and some are missing; sequencing was by immunoSEQ multiplex PCR. The repertoire has some 170,000 clones, approximately 86% of them found once; the top ten carry approximately 2.4%. The germline V gene has CDR1 SGDLS and CDR2 YYNGEE. The CDR3 extends over 15 amino acids. Trimming shortened V by 0 bases and J by 5 bases, and 14 bases separated the two germline ends. As concerns this clone: The antigen is undetermined.

The sample consisted of PBMCs. The chain couples TRBV9 to TRBJ2-5; maybe TRBD2 (6 bases). The receptor comes from a young man in good health and CMV-seropositive. The CDR3 DNA sequence: TGTGCCAGCAGCGTAGCGGCGGGGCGCGGGGAGACCCAGTACTTC. Translating it yields CASSVAAGRGETQYF.